This T cell receptor (beta chain) was found in a study of T cell repertoires in ileal Crohn's disease. Study-level background: Median disease duration was approximately eight years; roughly 40% smoked at surgery. All patients had surgery for stricturing (about 60%) or penetrating (around 40%) disease. Findings and caveats of the study: Active smokers at surgery had more clonal expansions than non-smokers. All patients with clonality above 26.8% had endoscopic recurrence.

The table came from immunoSEQ multiplex PCR; TCRdb's copy has only in-frame clones and leaves some out. Of approximately 17,000 clones detected, around 90% appear once; the ten largest clones hold around 5.4%. J lost 3 bases, V lost 3 bases, and 10 bases had no gene match. The germline V gene has CDR1 MNHEY and CDR2 SMNVEV (reference sequence). The CDR3 covers 17 residues. About this clone: What it recognizes is unknown. Other DNA sequences of this sample code for an identical CDR3.

The sequence was collected from an adult with Crohn's disease. The chain has TRBV27 and TRBJ2-3; TRBD1 agrees at 9 bases. The sequenced sample was ileal tissue. CDR3 in amino acids: CASSFLLTGGETDTQYF. The CDR3 DNA reads as TGTGCCAGCAGTTTTCTTCTAACAGGGGGCGAGACAGATACGCAGTATTTT.